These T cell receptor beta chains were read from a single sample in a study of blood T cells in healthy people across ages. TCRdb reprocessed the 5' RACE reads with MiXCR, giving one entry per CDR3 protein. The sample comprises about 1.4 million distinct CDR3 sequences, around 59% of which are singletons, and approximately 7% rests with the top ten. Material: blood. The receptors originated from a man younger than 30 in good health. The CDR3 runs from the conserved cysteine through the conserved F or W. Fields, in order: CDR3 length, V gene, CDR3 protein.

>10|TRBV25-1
CASSLEGYTF
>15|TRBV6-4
CASSDSAYPFDTQYF
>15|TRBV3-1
CASSQVRLDTGELFF
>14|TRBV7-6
CARSVPGQGETQYF
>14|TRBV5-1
CASGRGDNFYEQYF
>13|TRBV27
CASSFWYNYGYTF
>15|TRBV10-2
CASRPPGQVGDTQYF
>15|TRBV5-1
CASSLAGTENYEQYF
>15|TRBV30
CAWSEGGLSPYGYTF
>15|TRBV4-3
CASSHRRGGADEQYF
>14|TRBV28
CASRRQGEGHGYTF
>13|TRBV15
CATSRDSPWGQFF
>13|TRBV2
CASEVAGYYEQYF
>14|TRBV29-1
CSVVDGGHGDTQYF
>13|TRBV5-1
CASSTALNYEQYF
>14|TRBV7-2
CASSLEGEAYGYTF
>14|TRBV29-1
CSVEGQVDSYEQYF
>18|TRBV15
CATSRDKFTDPSTDTQYF
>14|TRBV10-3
CAIGSSSSYNEQFF
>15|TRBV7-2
CASSSAGTDPKPLHF
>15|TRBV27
CASTYGTGPSYEQYF
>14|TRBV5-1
CASSSSGSRNEQFF
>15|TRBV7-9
CASSTRLANQETQYF
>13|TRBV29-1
CSVVSYRAYEQYF
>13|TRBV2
CASRMGALEKLFF
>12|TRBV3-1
CASSQGDDGYTF
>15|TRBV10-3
CAIREGQANQETQYF
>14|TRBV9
CASSVDPYRDGYTF
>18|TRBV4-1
CASSPKRPPIQGDTEAFF
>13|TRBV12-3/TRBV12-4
CASSRLVTDTQYF
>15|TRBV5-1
CASSAEVGQGYEQYF
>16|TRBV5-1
CASSLTGTEFQETQYF
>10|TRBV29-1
CSVVVTEAFF
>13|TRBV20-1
CSATGWGQETQYF
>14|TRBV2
CASSPGQANYGYTF
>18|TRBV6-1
CASSEAMWEGLVNTEAFF
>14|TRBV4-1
CASSRGQNQETQYF
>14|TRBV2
CASSDPGQGFEQYF
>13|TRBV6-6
CASIGTGSVAQYF
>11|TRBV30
CAWSVIGELFF
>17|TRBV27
CASSPSRGRIDIYEQYF
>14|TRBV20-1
CSARDRYGRETQYF
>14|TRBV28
CASNQWGPRTEQYF
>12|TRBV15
CATSSIRLEQFF
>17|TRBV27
CASSLLAGSSGANVLTF
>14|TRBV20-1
CSARDGVGGIEQFF
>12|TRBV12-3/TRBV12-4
CASSPTGIEQYF
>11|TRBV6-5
CASSTGTSQFF
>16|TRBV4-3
CASSQEAGTGANVLTF
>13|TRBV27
CASSPIGWYEQYF
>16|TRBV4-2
CASSPGTVLPSGGYTF